The TCR beta chain under discussion was sequenced for a study of PD-1 blockade in classical Hodgkin lymphoma. Study-wide findings and caveats: When set against healthy donors, newly diagnosed patients were reported to show lower baseline TCR diversity.

The CDR3 has 11 residues. CDR1 and CDR2 from the germline V gene are SGDLS and YYNGEE. V lost 2 bases and J 5 bases, leaving 4 bases between the germline ends. Only in-frame clones appear in the TCRdb table, and some are missing; sequencing was by immunoSEQ multiplex PCR. In the table there are around 50,000 clones, approximately 76% of which are singletons. Stated time point: cycle 4 day 1 (C4D1), after 6 weeks of nivolumab. In every patient, relapse followed autologous stem cell transplantation, while exposure to brentuximab vedotin differed. On this clone itself: The antigen is undetermined.

The sequence derives from a human donor with classical Hodgkin lymphoma. Sequenced material: peripheral blood mononuclear cells (PBMCs), taken before the fourth cycle of nivolumab. The chain is built from TRBV9 and TRBJ2-5, with D uncertain. The CDR3 sequence: CASSVMETQYF. In DNA, the CDR3 is TGTGCCAGCAGCGTTATGGAGACCCAGTACTTC.